These 18 T cell receptor beta chains share one sample of origin, sequenced in a study of beta chain features in type 1 diabetes. The whole isolated RNA underwent reverse transcription, so sequencing captured expressed TCRB transcripts. Assay: immunoSEQ multiplex PCR; the TCRdb copy retains only in-frame clones and omits some. The sample has about 740,000 clones; 10% to 15% are singletons. Study results and caveats: Moderate yet significant TCRB CDR3 shortening was seen in Type 1 diabetes patients in all four CD4+ subsets.

No cognate antigen is known for these TCRs. The sequencing input was naive CD4+ T cells from blood. These receptors were obtained from a man aged 18 to 29 with type 1 diabetes.

This clone was observed a handful of times. The chain has TRBV4-1 and TRBJ1-3; no firm D call. CDR1 is MGHRA and CDR2 is YSYEKL in the germline V gene. The CDR3 is 15 residues long. The ends were cut back, 5 bases at V and 0 bases at J, with 11 bases in the middle. The DNA for the CDR3 is TGCGCCAGCAGCTGGCAAGTGGGCTCTGGAAACACCATATATTTT. The encoded protein is CASSWQVGSGNTIYF.

This clone was detected a few times. J is TRBJ2-3 and V is TRBV27, with D uncertain. V lost 7 bases, J lost 1 base, and 9 bases lay in between. The germline V gene has CDR1 MNHEY and CDR2 SMNVEV (reference sequence). This CDR3 contains 13 residues. The CDR3 here is CASNFIGTDTQYF. DNA of the CDR3: TGTGCCAGCAACTTCATAGGCACAGATACGCAGTATTTT.

This clone was counted once. This rearrangement joins TRBV18 to TRBJ1-6; the D is unclear. CDR1 and CDR2 (germline): KGHSH, LQKENI. There are 13 residues in the CDR3. Trimming shortened V by 3 bases and J by 9 bases, and 9 bases separated the two germline ends. The CDR3 DNA reads TGTGCCAGCTCACCGACCCCCGGTTCACCCCTCCACTTT. Amino acid sequence: CASSPTPGSPLHF.

This chain links TRBV29-1 with TRBJ1-1; possible D gene TRBD1, 6 bases. Looked up from germline, CDR1 is SQVTM and CDR2 is ANQGSEA. There are 12 residues in the CDR3. The CDR3 nucleotides are TGCACTGGCGGATGGAGGGGGGCTGAAGCTTTCTTT. Amino acid sequence: CTGGWRGAEAFF.

CDR3 nucleotide sequence: TGTGCCAGCAGGGAAGGGAGCTCCTACAATGAGCAGTTCTTC. It is translated as CASREGSSYNEQFF. This chain connects TRBV6-5 to TRBJ2-1; maybe TRBD2 (5 bases). This CDR3 is built from 14 residues. Germline V lookup: CDR1 MNHEY, CDR2 SVGAGI. Trimming took off 6 bases at V and 0 bases at J, with 9 bases between the two ends.

This clone was recorded a few times. Different DNA sequences within this sample yield the same CDR3. The J gene is TRBJ1-1, the V gene TRBV10-3, with a tentative D call TRBD1 (5 bases). The CDR3 contains 13 residues. V was shortened by 3 bases and J by 3 bases, with 8 bases between the two germline ends. Germline loops: CDR1 ENHRY, CDR2 SYGVKD. CDR3 in DNA: TGTGCCATCAGTGAATCAGGGTACACTGAAGCTTTCTTT. Its protein product is CAISESGYTEAFF.

The V gene is TRBV14, the J gene TRBJ1-1; D might be TRBD1 (6 bases). This CDR3 spans 16 amino acids. Trimming left V 4 bases short and J 1 base short, with 16 bases between. The germline CDR1 and CDR2 sequences are SGHDN and FVKESK. This chain's CDR3 is CASSLGGGRENTEAFF. Here the CDR3 DNA reads TGTGCCAGCAGCCTAGGCGGGGGGCGAGAGAACACTGAAGCTTTCTTT.

The genes are TRBV6-6 and TRBJ2-7; D is possibly TRBD1 (6 bases). Germline values: CDR1 MNHNY, CDR2 SVGAGI (reference sequence). Between the trimmed V and J ends, which lost 5 bases and 9 bases, there was a span of 11 bases. This CDR3 spans 11 amino acids. This CDR3 reads CASSPGRGQYF. The CDR3 nucleotides are TGTGCCAGCAGTCCGGGCAGGGGGCAGTACTTC.

This clone has a handful of counts. The chain employs TRBV28 and TRBJ1-6; tentative D call: TRBD1 (5 bases). Germline-derived CDR1 and CDR2 are MDHEN and SYDVKM. The CDR3 is 15 amino acids. Trimming shortened V by 6 bases and J by 6 bases, and 15 bases separated the two germline ends. The CDR3 here is CASSRDSPVNSPLHF. CDR3 in DNA: TGTGCCAGCAGCCGTGACAGCCCCGTTAATTCACCCCTCCACTTT.

The V gene is TRBV18, the J gene TRBJ2-1, with D possibly TRBD2 on 5 matching bases. V was trimmed by 2 bases and J by 4 bases, leaving 15 bases between them. The CDR3 extends over 16 amino acids. From germline, CDR1 is KGHSH and CDR2 LQKENI. CDR3 loop: CASSPLEASGYNEQFF. The DNA of the CDR3 is TGTGCCAGCTCACCATTGGAGGCATCCGGATACAATGAGCAGTTCTTC.

This clone was seen a few times. The V and J genes are TRBV5-1 and TRBJ2-5; 7 bases fit TRBD1. J gave up 5 bases and V 4 bases, and 11 bases lay outside the gene matches. The CDR3 has 15 residues. Per germline, CDR1 SGHRS and CDR2 YFSETQ. The CDR3 spells CASSTDRVGLETQYF. In DNA form, the CDR3 reads TGCGCCAGCAGCACCGACAGGGTTGGTTTGGAGACCCAGTACTTC.

This chain links TRBV7-9 with TRBJ1-1; the D is unclear. CDR1 is SEHNR and CDR2 is FQNEAQ in the germline V gene (reference sequence). This CDR3 spans 15 amino acids. The V end lost 4 bases, the J end lost 0 bases, and 12 bases lay between the germline ends. CDR3 nucleotide sequence: TGTGCCAGCAGCTCCGGGGTCAGTTTGAACACTGAAGCTTTCTTT. It codes for CASSSGVSLNTEAFF.

The chain joins TRBV7-9 to TRBJ1-1; D ambiguous. The ends were cut back, 5 bases at V and 0 bases at J, with 7 bases in the middle. The length of the CDR3 is 13 residues. The germline gives CDR1 SEHNR, CDR2 FQNEAQ (reference sequence). The CDR3 here is CASSDRVNTEAFF. The CDR3 coding sequence is TGTGCCAGCAGCGACCGAGTGAACACTGAAGCTTTCTTT.

This chain joins TRBV5-5 and TRBJ1-1; D ambiguous. This CDR3 has 15 amino acids. CDR1 and CDR2 (germline): SGHKS, YYEKEE (reference sequence). Trimming took 0 bases from V and 1 from J, leaving 10 bases between them. CDR3 in amino acids: CASSLAARRNTEAFF. The CDR3 DNA follows: TGTGCCAGCAGCTTGGCCGCCAGGCGGAACACTGAAGCTTTCTTT.

The chain combines TRBV6-1 with TRBJ2-1, with D perhaps TRBD2 (5 bases). Germline CDR1 MNHNS, CDR2 SASEGT. The CDR3 is 16 amino acids. Trimming left V 2 bases short and J 3 bases short, with 14 bases between. CDR3 loop: CASSEREGTYYNEQFF. CDR3 DNA: TGTGCCAGCAGTGAACGCGAGGGCACCTACTACAATGAGCAGTTCTTC.

This clone was counted between two and nine times. J is TRBJ1-4 and V is TRBV4-1; 9 bases line up with TRBD1. The ends lost 5 bases at V and 6 bases at J; junction bases unmatched: 7. The CDR3 is 15 amino acids. CDR1 and CDR2 (germline): MGHRA, YSYEKL. DNA of the CDR3: TGCGCCAGCAGCTCAGTAGGGACAGGGTATGAAAAACTGTTTTTT. This sequence encodes CASSSVGTGYEKLFF.

This clone has a handful of counts. Within the sample, other DNA sequences also encode this same CDR3. V is TRBV10-3 and J is TRBJ1-2, with a tentative D call TRBD1 (6 bases). Germline V lookup: CDR1 ENHRY, CDR2 SYGVKD. V lost 2 bases, J lost 2 bases, and 9 bases lay in between. The CDR3 has 14 amino acids. The CDR3 DNA sequence: TGTGCCATCAGTGAGGGGCAGGGGAACTATGGCTACACCTTC. It specifies CAISEGQGNYGYTF.

This clone was found a few times. The V gene is TRBV6-5, the J gene TRBJ2-7, with TRBD1 matching 11 bases. The junction had 9 bases not matched to a gene; V was cut back by 5 bases and J by 6 bases. Looked up from germline, CDR1 is MNHEY and CDR2 is SVGAGI. The CDR3 loop spans 15 amino acids. The CDR3 DNA sequence: TGTGCCAGCAGTCGGCGACCGGGACAGGGGGGCGAGCAGTACTTC. It is translated as CASSRRPGQGGEQYF.